The next 5 T cell receptor beta chains were all read from a single sample in a study of glioma-infiltrating T cells after dendritic cell vaccination. Profiling relied on immunoSEQ multiplex PCR, and the TCRdb table lists in-frame clones only, not all of them. This sample carries roughly 100,000 clones, 90% of them seen once, and the ten largest clones take 2.7%. Sample time point: after dendritic cell vaccination, including at tumor progression/relapse. The sample here was blood, taken after dendritic cell vaccination. These receptors all come from a human donor with glioblastoma.

The V call is TRBV30, the J call TRBJ2-5; no definite D call. The CDR3 spans 12 residues. Between the trimmed V and J ends, which lost 0 bases and 4 bases, there was a span of 6 bases. From germline, CDR1 is GTSNPN and CDR2 SVGIG (reference sequence). The CDR3 sequence is CAWSVLRETQYF. CDR3 nucleotide sequence: TGTGCCTGGAGTGTACTGAGAGAGACCCAGTACTTC. Full variable domain (outside the CDR3, taken from reference TRBV30 and TRBJ2-5): SQTIHQWPATLVQPVGSPLSLECTVEGTSNPNLYWYRQAAGRGLQLLFYSVGIGQISSEVPQNLSASRPQDRQFILSSKKLLLSDSGFYLCAWSVLRETQYFGPGTRLLVL.

J is TRBJ1-3 and V is TRBV30, with 9 bases that match TRBD1. Trimming cost V 5 bases and J 1 base; bases outside gene matches: 6. The CDR3 has 15 amino acids. Per germline, CDR1 GTSNPN and CDR2 SVGIG (reference sequence). The CDR3: CAWGTGRTSGNTIYF. The DNA for the CDR3 is TGTGCCTGGGGGACAGGGCGGACTTCTGGAAACACCATATATTTT.

The chain combines TRBV19 with TRBJ1-5, with TRBD1 matching 7 bases. Germline-derived CDR1 and CDR2 are LNHDA and SQIVND (reference sequence). V dropped 6 bases and J dropped 4; count of bases not matched to a gene: 12. The CDR3 length is 16 residues. The CDR3 DNA sequence: TGTGCCAGTAGCTTCGGTTTTACAGGGGAGAATCAGCCCCAGCATTTT. Amino acid sequence: CASSFGFTGENQPQHF.

The gene calls are TRBV6-5 and TRBJ1-6; TRBD1 is a possible D gene (6 bases). CDR3 length equals 13 residues. Germline CDR1 MNHEY, CDR2 SVGAGI. The ends were cut back, 5 bases at V and 8 bases at J, with 10 bases in the middle. CDR3 in amino acids: CASSTSGDSPLHF. CDR3 coding DNA: TGTGCCAGCAGTACGTCAGGGGATTCACCCCTCCACTTT.

The chain combines TRBV5-1 with TRBJ2-2; 13 bases are a match to TRBD2. The length of the CDR3 is 16 residues. Germline-derived CDR1 and CDR2 are SGHRS and YFSETQ. Unmatched junction bases numbered 9, after V lost 7 bases and J lost 6 bases. In nucleotides, the CDR3 is TGCGCCAGCCAAGGACTAGCGGGAGATTATGCCGGGGAGCTGTTTTTT. Protein: CASQGLAGDYAGELFF.